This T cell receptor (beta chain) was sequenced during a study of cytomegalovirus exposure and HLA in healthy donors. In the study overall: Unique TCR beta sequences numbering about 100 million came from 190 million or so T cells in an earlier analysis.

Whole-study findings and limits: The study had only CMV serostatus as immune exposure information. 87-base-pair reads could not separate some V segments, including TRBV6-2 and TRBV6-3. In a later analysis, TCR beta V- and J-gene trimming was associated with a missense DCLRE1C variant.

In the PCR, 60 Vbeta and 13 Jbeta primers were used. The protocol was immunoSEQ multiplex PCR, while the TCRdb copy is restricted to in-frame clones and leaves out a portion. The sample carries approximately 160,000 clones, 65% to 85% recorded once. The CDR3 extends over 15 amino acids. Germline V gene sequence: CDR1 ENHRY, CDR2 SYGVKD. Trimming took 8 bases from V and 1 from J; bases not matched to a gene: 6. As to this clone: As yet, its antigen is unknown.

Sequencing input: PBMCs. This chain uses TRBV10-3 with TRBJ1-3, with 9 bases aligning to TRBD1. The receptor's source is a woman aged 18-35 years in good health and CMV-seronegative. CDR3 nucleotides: TGTGCCATCGGTACAGGGGGCCCATCTGGAAACACCATATATTTT. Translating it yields CAIGTGGPSGNTIYF.